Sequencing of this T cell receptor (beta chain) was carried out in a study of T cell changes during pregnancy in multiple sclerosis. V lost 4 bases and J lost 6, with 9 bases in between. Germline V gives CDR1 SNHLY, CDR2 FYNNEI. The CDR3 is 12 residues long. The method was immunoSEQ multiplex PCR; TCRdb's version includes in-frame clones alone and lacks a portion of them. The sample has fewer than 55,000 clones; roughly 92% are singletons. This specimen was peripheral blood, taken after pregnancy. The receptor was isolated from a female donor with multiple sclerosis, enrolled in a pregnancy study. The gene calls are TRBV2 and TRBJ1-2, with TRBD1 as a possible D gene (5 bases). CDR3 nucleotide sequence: TGTGCCAGCAGTGCAGGGTCGGATGGCTACACCTTC. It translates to CASSAGSDGYTF.